Each of the 9 T cell receptor beta chains below was sequenced from the same sample in a study of cytomegalovirus exposure and HLA in healthy donors. PCR was performed using 60 Vbeta and 13 Jbeta primers. Profiling relied on immunoSEQ multiplex PCR, and the TCRdb table lists in-frame clones only, not all of them. The sample records approximately 190,000 clones, 75% to 90% being singletons. Sequencing used PBMCs. The receptors here all came from a boy aged 2 to 10 in good health and CMV-seronegative.

The chain couples TRBV15 to TRBJ2-2, with 9 bases that match TRBD2. From germline, CDR1 is LNHNV and CDR2 YYDKDF (reference sequence). With V trimmed by 3 bases and J by 4 bases, 6 bases remained unmatched. This CDR3 contains 16 residues. The CDR3 sequence is CATSSFSGSGTGELFF. Written as DNA, the CDR3 is TGTGCCACCAGCAGCTTTAGCGGGAGTGGCACCGGGGAGCTGTTTTTT.

The chain uses TRBV5-1 and TRBJ2-3, with 10 bases fitting TRBD2. CDR1 is SGHRS and CDR2 is YFSETQ in the germline V gene. The trim removed 0 bases at V and 0 bases at J, leaving 4 bases unmatched. The CDR3 is made up of 17 amino acids. The CDR3 coding sequence is TGCGCCAGCAGCTTGGAGCGGGGGGGCACCAGCACAGATACGCAGTATTTT. Translating gives CASSLERGGTSTDTQYF.

This chain connects TRBV29-1 to TRBJ2-5; D gene uncertain. This CDR3 contains 14 residues. CDR1 and CDR2 from the germline V gene are SQVTM and ANQGSEA. V dropped 1 base and J dropped 4 bases, with 13 bases sitting between them. Written as DNA, the CDR3 is TGCAGCGTTGAAGGAGTCTTATCACGAGAGACCCAGTACTTC. Translated, it gives CSVEGVLSRETQYF.

The chain employs TRBV28 and TRBJ2-3, with TRBD2 matching 8 bases. J was trimmed by 1 base and V by 2 bases; bases with no gene match: 2. Germline V gives CDR1 MDHEN, CDR2 SYDVKM. The CDR3 length is 15 residues. The CDR3 spells CASSLGAGGTDTQYF. DNA for the CDR3: TGTGCCAGCAGTTTAGGAGCGGGGGGCACAGATACGCAGTATTTT.

This clone was seen only once. The V call is TRBV5-4, the J call TRBJ2-2, with D perhaps TRBD1 (5 bases). V lost 4 bases and J lost 0, with 10 bases in between. Per the germline V gene, CDR1 is SGHNT and CDR2 is YYREEE (reference sequence). The CDR3 contains 15 residues. CDR3: CASSVDSTNTGELFF. In DNA form, the CDR3 reads TGTGCCAGCAGCGTAGACAGTACGAACACCGGGGAGCTGTTTTTT.

V and J are TRBV28 and TRBJ2-3; D perhaps matches TRBD2 (5 bases). The V end lost 4 bases, the J end lost 2 bases, and 16 bases lay between the germline ends. From germline, CDR1 is MDHEN and CDR2 SYDVKM. The CDR3 consists of 16 residues. The CDR3 here is CASSYPLSEATDTQYF. CDR3 nucleotides: TGTGCCAGCAGTTATCCCCTTTCGGAGGCCACAGATACGCAGTATTTT.

The V and J genes are TRBV5-1 and TRBJ2-3; 10 bases fit TRBD2. Germline V gene data show CDR1 as SGHRS and CDR2 as YFSETQ. The CDR3 is 16 amino acids. The trim removed 0 bases at V and 5 bases at J, leaving 6 bases unmatched. The DNA of the CDR3 is TGCGCCAGCAGCTTGGCAAGCGGGGGGGCCGTAGATACGCAGTATTTT. Amino acids: CASSLASGGAVDTQYF.

This sequence joins TRBV7-2 and TRBJ2-1; D perhaps matches TRBD2 (5 bases). The CDR3 spans 14 residues. CDR1 is SGHTA, CDR2 FQGNSA, per germline. Between the trimmed V and J ends, which lost 4 bases and 4 bases, there was a span of 11 bases. The CDR3 coding sequence is TGTGCCAGCAGCTCCGGCGCGGGTTACAATGAGCAGTTCTTC. It translates to CASSSGAGYNEQFF.

This rearrangement joins TRBV6-4 to TRBJ2-1; TRBD2 matches 10 bases. The germline V gene encodes CDR1 MRHNA and CDR2 SNTAGT. V shed 4 bases, J shed 2 bases, and the junction held 2 bases outside the gene matches. This CDR3 has 15 residues. The CDR3 nucleotides read TGTGCCAGCAGTGGCACTAGCGGGACCTACAATGAGCAGTTCTTC. Translating gives CASSGTSGTYNEQFF.